Listed below are T cell receptor beta chains from one sample, sequenced in a study of graft-versus-host responses after intestinal transplantation. Clones were read by immunoSEQ multiplex PCR, and TCRdb kept only the in-frame ones, dropping some. Of over 80,000 clones listed, 75% to 95% are singletons. Antigens for these TCRs are unknown. The specimen comprised unstimulated CD4+ T cells sorted from spleen or lymph node cells, sampled before transplant. These receptors were collected from a human donor who was the organ donor for an intestinal transplant. CDR3s include the opening cysteine and the closing phenylalanine or tryptophan. D genes are given only for firm matches. Not every row has a clone size; where given, it reads once, few, many or a size class.

cdr3_nt: TGTGCCAGTAGTATTCTACCGGGACAGGGGGCATGGACTGAAGCTTTCTTT; cdr3_aa: CASSILPGQGAWTEAFF; clone_size: NA; d_call: TRBD1; v_call: TRBV19; j_call: TRBJ1-1
cdr3_nt: TGTGCCAGCAGCTTAGGGCAGGTAAACGAGCAGTACTTC; cdr3_aa: CASSLGQVNEQYF; clone_size: NA; d_call: NA; v_call: TRBV7-2; j_call: TRBJ2-7
cdr3_nt: TGTGCCGGGCCCCTCCGACACGATAACCGGGGCTACACCTTC; cdr3_aa: CAGPLRHDNRGYTF; clone_size: NA; d_call: NA; v_call: TRBV30; j_call: TRBJ1-2
cdr3_nt: TGTGCCAGCAGCCAAGAGATAGCAGCCTACGAGCAGTACTTC; cdr3_aa: CASSQEIAAYEQYF; clone_size: NA; d_call: NA; v_call: TRBV14; j_call: TRBJ2-7
cdr3_nt: TGTGCCAGCAGCGGCGGAGGGAACACTGAAGCTTTCTTT; cdr3_aa: CASSGGGNTEAFF; clone_size: few; d_call: NA; v_call: TRBV9; j_call: TRBJ1-1
cdr3_nt: TGTGCCAGCAGCTTGGACCTAGCGGGGGGGCTGAAAGATACGCAGTATTTT; cdr3_aa: CASSLDLAGGLKDTQYF; clone_size: few; d_call: TRBD2; v_call: TRBV5-4; j_call: TRBJ2-3
cdr3_nt: TGTGCCAGCATGAAGGACAGGGCTTACGAGCAGTACTTC; cdr3_aa: CASMKDRAYEQYF; clone_size: once; d_call: TRBD1; v_call: TRBV2; j_call: TRBJ2-7
cdr3_nt: TGTGCCAGGGGCCCGATTTTACGAGGGTCCGGGGAGCTGTTTTTT; cdr3_aa: CARGPILRGSGELFF; clone_size: NA; d_call: NA; v_call: TRBV7-4; j_call: TRBJ2-2
cdr3_nt: TGTGCCAGCAGCGGCTACAGGGTCTCTAATGAAAAACTGTTTTTT; cdr3_aa: CASSGYRVSNEKLFF; clone_size: few; d_call: NA; v_call: TRBV6-1; j_call: TRBJ1-4
cdr3_nt: TGTGCCAGCAGTTTCCGCGGGGCGGGGGGGCAACCCGGGGAGCTGTTTTTT; cdr3_aa: CASSFRGAGGQPGELFF; clone_size: NA; d_call: TRBD2; v_call: TRBV25-1; j_call: TRBJ2-2
cdr3_nt: TGTGCCAGCAGTCCTGGACTAGCGGGGGGAACAGATACGCAGTATTTT; cdr3_aa: CASSPGLAGGTDTQYF; clone_size: NA; d_call: TRBD2; v_call: TRBV2; j_call: TRBJ2-3
cdr3_nt: TGCGCCAGCAGCCAAGAGTCTTCGTACTCCTACGAGCAGTACTTC; cdr3_aa: CASSQESSYSYEQYF; clone_size: few; d_call: NA; v_call: TRBV4-1; j_call: TRBJ2-7
cdr3_nt: TGTGCCAGCAGCCGACAGGGTTGGACCGGGGAGCTGTTTTTT; cdr3_aa: CASSRQGWTGELFF; clone_size: NA; d_call: TRBD1; v_call: TRBV27; j_call: TRBJ2-2
cdr3_nt: TGTGCCAGCGAAGGACAGTCTGGAAACACCATATATTTT; cdr3_aa: CASEGQSGNTIYF; clone_size: NA; d_call: NA; v_call: TRBV18; j_call: TRBJ1-3
cdr3_nt: TGTGCCAGCAGATCGGGTCCCTATGGCTACACCTTC; cdr3_aa: CASRSGPYGYTF; clone_size: NA; d_call: NA; v_call: TRBV28; j_call: TRBJ1-2
cdr3_nt: TGTGCCTGGAGTGTACTCCCAGGGGTGGGTCAGCCCCAGCATTTT; cdr3_aa: CAWSVLPGVGQPQHF; clone_size: NA; d_call: NA; v_call: TRBV30; j_call: TRBJ1-5
cdr3_nt: TGTGCCAGTAGTATCGGCGACAGCTCCTACAATGAGCAGTTCTTC; cdr3_aa: CASSIGDSSYNEQFF; clone_size: NA; d_call: NA; v_call: TRBV19; j_call: TRBJ2-1
cdr3_nt: TGTGCCTGGAACCTCCCGGGACTAGCGAGCAATGAGCAGTTCTTC; cdr3_aa: CAWNLPGLASNEQFF; clone_size: NA; d_call: TRBD2; v_call: TRBV30; j_call: TRBJ2-1
cdr3_nt: TGTGCCGGGAAGAGTAGCGGTAGCTCCTACAATGAGCAGTTCTTC; cdr3_aa: CAGKSSGSSYNEQFF; clone_size: NA; d_call: NA; v_call: TRBV13; j_call: TRBJ2-1